These T cell receptor beta chains were read from a single sample in a study of cytomegalovirus exposure and HLA in healthy donors. Sequenced by immunoSEQ multiplex PCR; TCRdb stores in-frame clones only, minus some. Of approximately 39,000 clones listed, almost 70% are singletons. What was sequenced was PBMCs. The receptors derive from a young man in good health and CMV-seronegative. The CDR3 runs from the conserved cysteine through the conserved F or W. D genes are given only for firm matches. Rows may omit the clone size; those that give it use once, few, many or a size class.

CDR3nt: TGTGCCAGCAGCTTCTCCGCCGGGAACACTGAAGCTTTCTTT
CDR3aa: CASSFSAGNTEAFF
abundance: -
d_gene: -
v_gene: TRBV7-9
j_gene: TRBJ1-1

CDR3nt: TGTGCCAGCAGTTCAGGGGGCGAGCAGTACTTC
CDR3aa: CASSSGGEQYF
abundance: -
d_gene: TRBD1
v_gene: TRBV6-5
j_gene: TRBJ2-7

CDR3nt: TGCGCCAGCAGCCCCTGGCCACAGGGTGCGAATAGCAATCAGCCCCAGCATTTT
CDR3aa: CASSPWPQGANSNQPQHF
abundance: -
d_gene: -
v_gene: TRBV4-1
j_gene: TRBJ1-5

CDR3nt: TGTGCCACCCGTATGAGGGCCCACTCCTACGAGCAGTACTTC
CDR3aa: CATRMRAHSYEQYF
abundance: -
d_gene: -
v_gene: TRBV6-5
j_gene: TRBJ2-7

CDR3nt: TGTGCCATCAGTCGACAGCCGGAGACTGAAGCTTTCTTT
CDR3aa: CAISRQPETEAFF
abundance: -
d_gene: -
v_gene: TRBV10-3
j_gene: TRBJ1-1

CDR3nt: TGTGCCAGCAGCTTTCTGGACAGGGCAACAGATACGCAGTATTTT
CDR3aa: CASSFLDRATDTQYF
abundance: -
d_gene: TRBD1
v_gene: TRBV7-9
j_gene: TRBJ2-3

CDR3nt: TGTGCCAGCAGTAGGCAGGGGCTCACCAATCAGCCCCAGCATTTT
CDR3aa: CASSRQGLTNQPQHF
abundance: -
d_gene: -
v_gene: TRBV6-5
j_gene: TRBJ1-5

CDR3nt: TGTGCCAGCAGCCTAAGAACAGGGGGAACTGAAGCTTTCTTT
CDR3aa: CASSLRTGGTEAFF
abundance: -
d_gene: TRBD1
v_gene: TRBV9
j_gene: TRBJ1-1

CDR3nt: TGTGCCAGCAGTGAAATGTCGGAAAAACTGTTTTTT
CDR3aa: CASSEMSEKLFF
abundance: -
d_gene: -
v_gene: TRBV2
j_gene: TRBJ1-4

CDR3nt: TGTGCCAGCAGCTTAGACAGGGTAGGCGAGCAGTACTTC
CDR3aa: CASSLDRVGEQYF
abundance: once
d_gene: -
v_gene: TRBV13
j_gene: TRBJ2-7

CDR3nt: TGTGCCAGCAGCCCCCGACAGCGAGATCATAAAAAACTGTTTTTT
CDR3aa: CASSPRQRDHKKLFF
abundance: -
d_gene: -
v_gene: TRBV7-6
j_gene: TRBJ1-4

CDR3nt: TGTGCCAGCAGCTTAGCGTACGGGACTTTGATCTACGAGCAGTACTTC
CDR3aa: CASSLAYGTLIYEQYF
abundance: -
d_gene: -
v_gene: TRBV7-2
j_gene: TRBJ2-7

CDR3nt: TGTGCCAGCAGTTACAGCCTCTCCTACGAGCAGTACTTC
CDR3aa: CASSYSLSYEQYF
abundance: once
d_gene: -
v_gene: TRBV6-5
j_gene: TRBJ2-7

CDR3nt: TGTGCCAGCAGTGGCCGGACTAGCGGGCGCCCCTACGAGCAGTACTTC
CDR3aa: CASSGRTSGRPYEQYF
abundance: few
d_gene: TRBD2
v_gene: TRBV2
j_gene: TRBJ2-7

CDR3nt: TGTGCCAGCAGCCTCCAGGGCAATCAGCCCCAGCATTTT
CDR3aa: CASSLQGNQPQHF
abundance: -
d_gene: -
v_gene: TRBV28
j_gene: TRBJ1-5

CDR3nt: TGCAGCGTTGAGGGCAGCTCCTATAATTCACCCCTCCACTTT
CDR3aa: CSVEGSSYNSPLHF
abundance: -
d_gene: -
v_gene: TRBV29-1
j_gene: TRBJ1-6

CDR3nt: TGTGCCAGCAGCTTATCGGGACAGGGAAGCATTCAGTACTTC
CDR3aa: CASSLSGQGSIQYF
abundance: -
d_gene: TRBD1
v_gene: TRBV7-9
j_gene: TRBJ2-4

CDR3nt: TGTGCCAGCAGTGGGTCCAGGGGCAATCAGCCCCAGCATTTT
CDR3aa: CASSGSRGNQPQHF
abundance: -
d_gene: -
v_gene: TRBV2
j_gene: TRBJ1-5

CDR3nt: TGCGCCAGCAGCCCTGAGAATGAGCAGTTCTTC
CDR3aa: CASSPENEQFF
abundance: -
d_gene: -
v_gene: TRBV4-1
j_gene: TRBJ2-1

CDR3nt: TGTGCCAGCAGCTTATGGGGGCGGCTAACCTCGATAGAGACCCAGTACTTC
CDR3aa: CASSLWGRLTSIETQYF
abundance: -
d_gene: -
v_gene: TRBV7-8
j_gene: TRBJ2-5

CDR3nt: TGTGCCAGCAGTAGACTAGCGGGGGGATACAATGAGCAGTTCTTC
CDR3aa: CASSRLAGGYNEQFF
abundance: -
d_gene: TRBD2
v_gene: TRBV6-5
j_gene: TRBJ2-1

CDR3nt: TGTGCCAGCAGTCCGGGACAGGGTTACGAGCAGTACTTC
CDR3aa: CASSPGQGYEQYF
abundance: once
d_gene: TRBD1
v_gene: TRBV28
j_gene: TRBJ2-7

CDR3nt: TGTGCCAGCAGTTTAGCAGGGATCTACGAGCAGTACTTC
CDR3aa: CASSLAGIYEQYF
abundance: -
d_gene: -
v_gene: TRBV28
j_gene: TRBJ2-7

CDR3nt: TGTGCCAGTAGTATGGGCAGGCGAACTGAAGCTTTCTTT
CDR3aa: CASSMGRRTEAFF
abundance: -
d_gene: -
v_gene: TRBV19
j_gene: TRBJ1-1

CDR3nt: TGTGCCAGCAGTTCACATCGGGGAGGGGCAGGGGAGACCCAGTACTTC
CDR3aa: CASSSHRGGAGETQYF
abundance: -
d_gene: TRBD2
v_gene: TRBV25-1
j_gene: TRBJ2-5

CDR3nt: TGCGCCAGCAGTCTGGGGCGGAACACTGAAGCTTTCTTT
CDR3aa: CASSLGRNTEAFF
abundance: few
d_gene: -
v_gene: TRBV5-1
j_gene: TRBJ1-1

CDR3nt: TGTGCCAGTAGGCGCGGGAGTACGAATACGCAGTATTTT
CDR3aa: CASRRGSTNTQYF
abundance: -
d_gene: TRBD2
v_gene: TRBV19
j_gene: TRBJ2-3

CDR3nt: TGCGCCAGCAGCTTAGACAGGGGGTACTATGGCTACACCTTC
CDR3aa: CASSLDRGYYGYTF
abundance: -
d_gene: TRBD1
v_gene: TRBV5-1
j_gene: TRBJ1-2

CDR3nt: TGCGCCAGCAGCCAAGATGGACTTCCCATTAATGAAAAACTGTTTTTT
CDR3aa: CASSQDGLPINEKLFF
abundance: few
d_gene: -
v_gene: TRBV4-3
j_gene: TRBJ1-4

CDR3nt: TGTGCCAGCCGAGGGCAGGTCACCTCCTACGAGCAGTACTTC
CDR3aa: CASRGQVTSYEQYF
abundance: -
d_gene: -
v_gene: TRBV6-1
j_gene: TRBJ2-7

CDR3nt: TGTGCCAGCAGGCGAGAGGACAGGATTGGTGGCTACACCTTC
CDR3aa: CASRREDRIGGYTF
abundance: -
d_gene: TRBD1
v_gene: TRBV7-2
j_gene: TRBJ1-2